These 9 T cell receptor beta chains came from one sample sequenced in a study of T cell repertoires in cytomegalovirus infection. One entry per CDR3 protein results from TCRdb running MiXCR on the reads. Counted here are about 770,000 distinct CDR3 sequences, 29% occurring once; the ten biggest clones make up approximately 14%. Their target antigens are unknown. The material sequenced was cultured CD8+ T cells from PBMCs, taken from culture after CMV antigen stimulation. These receptors all come from a human donor in good health (CMV status not recorded). Some clones in this sample may be carry-over from other donors' samples.

This chain connects TRBV25-1 to TRBJ2-3; 7 bases are shared with TRBD2. In germline, CDR1 is MGHDK, CDR2 SYGVNS. The length of the CDR3 is 14 residues. J was trimmed by 1 base and V by 9 bases; bases with no gene match: 7. The chain's CDR3 is CASRGGVGTDTQYF. CDR3 nucleotide sequence: TGTGCCAGTCGGGGAGGGGTCGGCACAGATACGCAGTATTTT.

This clonotype was found many times. The J gene is TRBJ2-2, the V gene TRBV7-9, with D perhaps matching TRBD1 (5 bases). V lost 0 bases and J 3 bases, leaving 11 bases between the germline ends. The CDR3 covers 16 residues. The germline gives CDR1 SEHNR, CDR2 FQNEAQ (reference sequence). This chain's CDR3 is CASSLARLGDTGELFF. The CDR3 nucleotides are TGTGCCAGCAGCTTAGCGAGGCTAGGGGACACCGGGGAGCTGTTTTTT.

The J gene is TRBJ2-2, the V gene TRBV11-2, with 10 bases aligning to TRBD1. J lost 9 bases, V lost 0 bases, and 4 bases had no gene match. Germline values: CDR1 SGHAT, CDR2 FQNNGV. The CDR3 covers 15 residues. Written as DNA, the CDR3 is TGTGCCAGCAGCTTAGAGGGACAGGGGAGTTGGGAGCTGTTTTTT. This gives the protein CASSLEGQGSWELFF.

This chain joins TRBV12-3 or TRBV12-4 and TRBJ2-1; TRBD1 matches at 9 bases. Germline trimming cut 3 bases from V and 7 bases from J; bases unmatched to any gene: 10. CDR3 length: 16 residues. As DNA, the CDR3 is TGTGCCAGCAGTTTGCGGGGACAGGGAGTGTGGAATGAGCAGTTCTTC. Its translation is CASSLRGQGVWNEQFF.

This clonotype was detected a few times. The rearrangement joins TRBV19 to TRBJ1-5; TRBD1 matches at 9 bases. CDR3 size: 13 residues. V lost 10 bases, J lost 11 bases, and 12 bases stayed unmatched. The germline gives CDR1 LNHDA, CDR2 SQIVND (reference sequence). Here the CDR3 reads CATLGTGMRAQHF. CDR3 nucleotide sequence: TGTGCCACCCTAGGGACAGGGATGAGGGCCCAGCATTTT.

The chain combines TRBV7-6 with TRBJ2-1; 9 positions agree with TRBD2. The trim removed 4 bases at V and 15 bases at J, leaving 7 bases unmatched. CDR3 size: 12 residues. From germline, CDR1 is SGHVS and CDR2 FNYEAQ. The CDR3 nucleotides read TGTGCCAGCAGCTCCCGCGGCGGGGGGGGGTTCTTC. Protein sequence: CASSSRGGGGFF.

V is TRBV7-3 and J is TRBJ1-2; 9 bases match TRBD1. Germline V gene data show CDR1 as SGHTA and CDR2 as FQGTGA. CDR3 length: 16 amino acids. V lost 5 bases and J lost 7; bases outside the gene matches: 14. CDR3 sequence (DNA): TGTGCCAGCAGCCCAGAGAGGACAGGGGATGAAAGTGGCTACACCTTC. Its protein product is CASSPERTGDESGYTF. The full variable domain, completed using reference TRBV7-3 and TRBJ1-2, is GAGVSQTPSNKVTEKGKYVELRCDPISGHTALYWYRQSLGQGPEFLIYFQGTGAADDSGLPNDRFFAVRPEGSVSTLKIQRTERGDSAVYLCASSPERTGDESGYTFGSGTRLTVV.

The chain combines TRBV5-4 with TRBJ1-2; 11 nucleotides line up with TRBD1. CDR1 and CDR2 from the germline V gene are SGHNT and YYREEE (reference sequence). Trimming removed 3 bases from V and 2 bases from J; junction bases left unmatched: 12. The CDR3 is 18 amino acids. CDR3 bases: TGTGCCAGCAGCTCCCGGACAGGGGGCGAAACAGCCAACTATGGCTACACCTTC. Protein: CASSSRTGGETANYGYTF. The full variable domain, with the rest looked up from reference TRBV5-4 and TRBJ1-2, is ETGVTQSPTHLIKTRGQQVTLRCSSQSGHNTVSWYQQALGQGPQFIFQYYREEENGRGNFPPRFSGLQFPNYSSELNVNALELDDSALYLCASSSRTGGETANYGYTFGSGTRLTVV.

This clonotype was detected a few times. The rearrangement uses TRBV7-6 and TRBJ1-2, with D perhaps matching TRBD1 (5 bases). The germline V and J ends were trimmed by 4 bases and 4 bases, with 16 bases remaining between them. Germline assignment: CDR1 SGHVS and CDR2 FNYEAQ. The CDR3 is 15 amino acids. The CDR3: CASSSPGDEGYGYTF. CDR3 coding DNA: TGTGCCAGCAGCTCGCCGGGGGACGAGGGCTATGGCTACACCTTC.